There are a few counts of the clone carrying this T cell receptor beta chain. Its target is not known. This CDR3 has 15 residues. Germline assignment: CDR1 LNHDA and CDR2 SQIVND (reference sequence). Trimming left V 3 bases short and J 6 bases short, with 15 bases between. TCRdb used MiXCR to reprocess the 5' RACE reads, holding one entry per CDR3 protein. The sample includes 45,000 to 65,000 distinct CDR3 sequences, less than 9% seen only once; the top ten take about a third. The time point is: blood at routine non-recurrence follow-up after resection. The authors sequenced whole RNA from tumor, nontumor lung or frozen PBMC without sorting. This specimen belongs to a study of spatial heterogeneity in lung cancer. Study in general: When available, follow-up PBMC samples taken a median of around 2 years after resection were sequenced. Study-level points and caveats: The appearance of ubiquitous expanded tumor TCRs in blood was greater at resection than follow-up.

The chain combines TRBV19 with TRBJ1-5; no clear D. This sequence was found in a female donor with early-stage non-small cell lung cancer. Here the sequenced sample was PBMCs, taken at follow-up. As DNA, the CDR3 is TGTGCCAGTAGTATGGCCGGGCTGCGAGGTCAGCCCCAGCATTTT. Its protein product is CASSMAGLRGQPQHF. Using reference TRBV19 and TRBJ1-5 for the parts outside the CDR3, the full variable domain is DGGITQSPKYLFRKEGQNVTLSCEQNLNHDAMYWYRQDPGQGLRLIYYSQIVNDFQKGDIAEGYSVSREKKESFPLTVTSAQKNPTAFYLCASSMAGLRGQPQHFGDGTRLSIL.